This entry concerns a single T cell receptor beta chain. This clone was recorded only once. Its binding antigen is unknown. One base away there is no much larger clone; base qualities are not given. Whole blood was collected in K2EDTA tubes by collaborating institutions according to the institutions' own protocols. For TCRbeta analysis, collaborators shipped samples as frozen whole blood, isolated PBMCs, or DNA extracted from either of those sample types. This specimen comes from a study of blood T cell repertoires in COVID-19 (dated by TCRdb to the early 2020s). A note on the overall study: Collaborator samples came from the United States, Italy and Spain and covered acute and convalescent phases of COVID-19. The samples were drawn from two sources: the first 160 participants of the ongoing ImmuneRACE study, and over 1,000 subjects contributed by 6 global collaborators. A de-identified subject ID, COVID-19 status, age in years and sex were almost always included in the sample metadata. The repertoires were released in a freely available public database meant as a resource for research on the immune response to SARS-CoV-2. Subjects who had been exposed to COVID-19, were actively infected with it, or had recovered from it provided the deeply sampled blood TCRbeta repertoires that made up the dataset. The prospective study material was composed of cDNA or gDNA derived from T cells, B-cell-depleted T cells, or PBMCs. Where available, HLA class I and class II types were taken from metadata supplied by the sample provider and were not determined by assay-based typing. Overall study outcomes, separate from this receptor: Clinical and demographic metadata were provided uncurated, with the amount varying by source and participant.

TCRbeta CDR3 regions were amplified from genomic DNA using the immunoSEQ Assay, a bias-controlled multiplex PCR. The authors' analysis ran thus. Within the assay, amplification of reference gene primers was used to estimate how many nucleated cells each sample contained. To quantify the absolute abundance of each unique TCRbeta CDR3 rearrangement, sequence reads were collapsed and filtered. Productive Simpson clonality was computed per sample as the square root of Simpson's diversity index over productive rearrangements. TCRdb stores this immuneACCESS table with in-frame sequences only. Part of the clones is absent; in the studies checked, under half of the shortfall reflects unresolved V genes, and no reason is known for the rest. V, J and clone size reflect that table, while D and trimming were determined from the DNA. Recorded for this sample are some 50,000 clones; 75% to 90% of them occurred a single time. The ten most abundant clones make up approximately 3.5% of the sample.

V lost 3 bases and J lost 2 bases; the stretch between them is 14 bases long. CDR1 MNHEY and CDR2 SMNVEV were looked up in the germline V gene (reference sequence). The CDR3, from cysteine to phenylalanine, totals 16 residues. Of the read, only the CDR3 DNA is kept; its 48 bases are in frame from base 1. This sequence originates from a human donor in a cohort sampled during active COVID-19. Recombination joined TRBV27 with TRBJ2-1; a tentative D match to TRBD2 spans 6 bases. Sequencing used peripheral blood. The DNA reads TGTGCCAGCAGTTTGAGTTGGAGGGTAACCTACAATGAGCAGTTCTTC. Translated, it reads CASSLSWRVTYNEQFF.